This TCR beta chain comes out of a study of human T cells and chemical hapten exposure (dated by TCRdb to the early 2020s). At the level of the whole study: For sensitization, 2% DPC in acetone was applied to an approximately 2 cm by approximately 2 cm area of upper inner arm skin. Throughout the roughly 25-week study period, patients were also given weekly therapeutic DPC doses on the scalp. Patch testing on the upper back used Finn chambers containing 0.01% DPC, with scoring done after 6 days according to International Contact Dermatitis Research Group standards. Alopecia areata with under or over 50% scalp involvement, alopecia totalis and alopecia universalis were represented in the patient cohort, which was mostly female. Libraries were pooled for sequencing, and variation in per-sample TCR yields was attributed mainly to small differences in library volumes within the pool. This study followed changes in the peripheral blood TCR repertoire in vivo during primary and secondary sensitization of alopecia patients to the hapten diphenylcyclopropenone (DPC). Blood samples were taken from patients before sensitization (week 0) and then at 2, 6 and about 24 weeks after DPC sensitization. Blood for TCR sequencing was provided by twenty-nine alopecia patients at one to four time points (pre-sensitization, 2, 6 and 24 weeks).

The time point label, as the study defines it: patch test 1, 2 weeks after DPC sensitization. In light of the paper, this sample's treatment or condition label describes: therapeutic diphenylcyclopropenone sensitization with weekly scalp DPC. Blood at each patch-test visit was drawn before the patch test was applied. To be eligible, patients had to be aged 18 to 70, diagnosed with alopecia and judged suitable for DPC therapy, while pregnant patients were excluded. Total RNA was isolated from unfractionated whole blood collected in Tempus Blood RNA tubes. Overall study outcomes, separate from this receptor: Repeated subsampling changed both the strength of the expansion versus patch-test correlation and the threshold at which that correlation became significant. Compared with pre-sensitization or healthy control sets, expanded TCRs formed significantly more large CDR3 similarity clusters, which is consistent with antigen-driven responses. All patients had alopecia, a presumed autoimmune disease, so their immune response might differ from that of healthy individuals. DPC sensitization did not change the number of TCRs with a frequency above 1 in 1000, and there was no evidence of changes in global repertoire structure. Patch test score correlated positively with the number of PT1 expanded TCRs, reaching significance at thresholds 8, 16 and 32 but not at 4.

This clonotype was seen at least ten times. The antigen it recognizes is unknown. No much larger clonotype is one base removed from it; base qualities were not supplied. From the cysteine through the phenylalanine, the CDR3 covers 15 amino acids. Only CDR3 DNA remains: 45 bases, in frame from the first base. Ends trimmed: V by 6 bases, J by 4 bases; bases unmatched to a gene: 9. The germline V gene (reference sequence) gives CDR1 as SEHNR and CDR2 as FQNEAQ. The library relied on RACE. TCRdb lists the instrument as NextSeq 500. Library preparation attached unique molecular identifiers to individual cDNA molecules for quantitative, reproducible TCR counting. From each blood RNA sample, both TCR alpha and TCR beta chains were sequenced. The original pipeline was this. The median number of TCRs per sample was approximately 98,000, ranging from roughly 20,000 to 700,000. The Decombinator software suite was used to annotate V, J and CDR3 in the TCR reads. For PS versus PT1 abundance plots, all samples were subsampled to the same number of TCRs (28,000). TCRs were defined as expanded if absent before sensitization and observed at least eight times at the 2-week time point. TCRdb ran its own pipeline on the public reads, namely fastp trimming at Q25 and MiXCR clone calling, and kept in-frame beta chains. Records with the same CDR3 protein are collapsed into one entry carrying the most frequent genes and DNA. It is TCRdb's table, rather than the study itself, that gives the V and J calls and clone size. The sample includes about 80,000 distinct CDR3 sequences, with 10% observed a single time. Roughly 1.4% of the sample comes from the top ten.

Specimen: whole blood, collected in connection with sensitization to the hapten diphenylcyclopropenone (DPC). This receptor was obtained from a woman aged 45-65 years with alopecia areata. Some clones in this sample may be carry-over from other donors' samples. The chain employs TRBV7-9 and TRBJ1-3, and 7 junction bases match TRBD1. The DNA reads as follows: TGTGCCAGCAGTTTGACAGGGCAGGCCGGAAACACCATATATTTT. Translated, this gives CASSLTGQAGNTIYF. Extended through the reference TRBV7-9 and TRBJ1-3 proteins, this CDR3 yields the full variable domain: DTGVSQNPRHKITKRGQNVTFRCDPISEHNRLYWYRQTLGQGPEFLTYFQNEAQLEKSRLLSDRFSAERPKGSFSTLEIQRTEQGDSAMYLCASSLTGQAGNTIYFGEGSWLTVV.